The clone carrying this T cell receptor beta chain was counted once. The antigen is undetermined. In the PCR, 60 Vbeta and 13 Jbeta primers were used. Sequencing used immunoSEQ multiplex PCR; TCRdb keeps in-frame clones, though not all of them. The data contain 150,000 to 200,000 clones, 85% to 90% of them singletons. This sample is drawn from a study of cytomegalovirus exposure and HLA in healthy donors. Notes on the study in general: In a later analysis, at a false discovery rate of 0.05, some 15,000 TCR beta sequences were associated with HLA alleles.

V trimming: 5 bases; J trimming: 8 bases; junction bases outside the gene matches: 5. This CDR3 is 13 amino acids long. Per the germline V gene, CDR1 is MNHEY and CDR2 is SMNVEV (reference sequence). The chain employs TRBV27 and TRBJ1-4; 7 nucleotides agree with TRBD1. Sequenced: PBMCs. The TCR comes from a woman under 30 in good health and CMV-seronegative. The CDR3, as DNA: TGTGCCAGCAGTCAGGGGGGCGGAGAAAAACTGTTTTTT. It specifies CASSQGGGEKLFF.